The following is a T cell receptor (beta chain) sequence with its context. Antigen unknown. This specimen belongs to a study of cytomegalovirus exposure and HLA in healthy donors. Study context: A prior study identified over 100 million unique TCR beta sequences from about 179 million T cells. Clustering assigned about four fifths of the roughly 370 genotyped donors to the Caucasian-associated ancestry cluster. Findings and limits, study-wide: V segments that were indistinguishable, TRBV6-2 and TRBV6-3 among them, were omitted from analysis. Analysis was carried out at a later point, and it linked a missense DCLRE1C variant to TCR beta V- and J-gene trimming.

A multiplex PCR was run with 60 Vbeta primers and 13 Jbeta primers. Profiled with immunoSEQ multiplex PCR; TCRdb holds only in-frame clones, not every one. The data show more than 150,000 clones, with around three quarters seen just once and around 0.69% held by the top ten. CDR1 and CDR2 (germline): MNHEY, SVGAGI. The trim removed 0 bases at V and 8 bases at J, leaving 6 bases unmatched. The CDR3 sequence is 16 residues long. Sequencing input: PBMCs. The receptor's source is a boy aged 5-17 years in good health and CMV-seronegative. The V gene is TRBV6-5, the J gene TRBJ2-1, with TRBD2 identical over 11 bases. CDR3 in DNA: TGTGCCAGCAGTTACTCGGTAGCGGGAGGGGGTCATGAGCAGTTCTTC. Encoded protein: CASSYSVAGGGHEQFF.